This TCR beta chain is from a study of human T cells and chemical hapten exposure. Study in general: Chiefly women, the patients showed alopecia areata, totalis or universalis.

This clonotype appeared many times. Its antigen is not known. Study-level points and caveats: With DPC sensitization, TCRs exceeding 1 in 1000 frequency showed no change. Expanded TCRs showed more large CDR3 clusters than pre-sensitization or healthy control sets.

From the RACE reads, TCRdb called clonotypes with MiXCR, one entry per CDR3 protein. The sample holds some 42,000 distinct CDR3 sequences, around 9% seen once. This CDR3 contains 14 residues. V was cut by 4 bases and J by 4 bases, with 14 bases left in between. Germline CDR1 and CDR2: SQVTM and ANQGSEA. Time point given: patch test 2, 6 weeks after DPC sensitization. The treatment was: therapeutic diphenylcyclopropenone sensitization with weekly scalp DPC. The TCR sequence derives from a woman between 35 and 50 years old with alopecia areata. Some clones in this sample may be carry-over from other donors' samples. The source was whole blood, collected in connection with sensitization to the hapten diphenylcyclopropenone (DPC). This chain uses TRBV29-1 with TRBJ2-1; D might be TRBD2 (5 bases). The CDR3 DNA reads as TGCAGCGTTGTGGAGGTAGGAAGATACAATGAGCAGTTCTTC. Translation gives CSVVEVGRYNEQFF.